Listed below are T cell receptor beta chains from one sample, sequenced in a study of Graves' ophthalmopathy and Graves' hyperthyroidism. TCRdb re-derived calls from the multiplex PCR reads in MiXCR, one entry per CDR3 protein. Among about 380,000 distinct CDR3 sequences listed, approximately 15% were seen once. Sequenced: peripheral blood. The receptors derive from a woman aged 18 to 35 with stable Graves' hyperthyroidism. CDR3s include the opening cysteine and the closing phenylalanine or tryptophan. A D gene is named only where the DNA matches it firmly. A row's size may be missing; if present it is once, few, many or a size class.

abundance: many; j_gene: TRBJ1-6; v_gene: TRBV7-9; d_gene: .; CDR3nt: TGTGCCAGCAGCCCCGAGGAGGGGGATTATAATTCACCCCTCCACTTT; CDR3aa: CASSPEEGDYNSPLHF
abundance: .; j_gene: TRBJ1-5; v_gene: TRBV28; d_gene: .; CDR3nt: TGTGCCAGCAGTTCAACAGGGTCTTTTCAGCCCCAGCATTTT; CDR3aa: CASSSTGSFQPQHF
abundance: many; j_gene: TRBJ1-5; v_gene: TRBV10-2; d_gene: .; CDR3nt: TGCGCCAGCGGCGGGGACGGCCGCAATCAGCCCCAGCATTTT; CDR3aa: CASGGDGRNQPQHF
abundance: many; j_gene: TRBJ2-5; v_gene: TRBV20-1; d_gene: .; CDR3nt: TGCAGTGCTATCAGAGAGACCCAGTACTTC; CDR3aa: CSAIRETQYF
abundance: many; j_gene: TRBJ2-7; v_gene: TRBV6-2/TRBV6-3; d_gene: TRBD1; CDR3nt: TGTGCCAGCAGTACCCGGGACAGGGAAGGCGAGCAGTACTTC; CDR3aa: CASSTRDREGEQYF
abundance: .; j_gene: TRBJ1-2; v_gene: TRBV9; d_gene: .; CDR3nt: TGTGCCAGCAGCTCCAGAATTTATGGCTACACCTTC; CDR3aa: CASSSRIYGYTF
abundance: few; j_gene: TRBJ1-2; v_gene: TRBV6-5; d_gene: .; CDR3nt: TGTGCCAGCAGTTACGGTCAGGAGGAATACTATGGCTACACCTTC; CDR3aa: CASSYGQEEYYGYTF
abundance: many; j_gene: TRBJ1-5; v_gene: TRBV12-3/TRBV12-4; d_gene: TRBD1; CDR3nt: TGTGCCAGCAGTGAGACAGGGCGCGGCAATCAGCCCCAGCATTTT; CDR3aa: CASSETGRGNQPQHF
abundance: many; j_gene: TRBJ1-3; v_gene: TRBV11-2; d_gene: .; CDR3nt: TGTGCCAGCAGAGATCAGGGACCAGGAAACACCATATATTTT; CDR3aa: CASRDQGPGNTIYF
abundance: .; j_gene: TRBJ2-7; v_gene: TRBV12-3/TRBV12-4; d_gene: TRBD2; CDR3nt: TGTGCCAGCAGAGAGGGACTAGGCGCCTACGAGCAGTACTTC; CDR3aa: CASREGLGAYEQYF
abundance: few; j_gene: TRBJ2-7; v_gene: TRBV5-1; d_gene: .; CDR3nt: TGCGCCAGTCATCGGACAGACTCCTACGAGCAGTACTTC; CDR3aa: CASHRTDSYEQYF
abundance: many; j_gene: TRBJ2-5; v_gene: TRBV19; d_gene: TRBD1; CDR3nt: TGTGCCAGTAGGGGTGGGACAGGCCACCAAGAGACCCAGTACTTC; CDR3aa: CASRGGTGHQETQYF
abundance: .; j_gene: TRBJ1-1; v_gene: TRBV6-1; d_gene: TRBD1; CDR3nt: TGTGCCAGCATTCAGACAGGGAGGGCTTTCTTT; CDR3aa: CASIQTGRAFF
abundance: many; j_gene: TRBJ1-3; v_gene: TRBV18; d_gene: TRBD1; CDR3nt: TGTGCCAGCTCACCAGGGACAGGGGTGTCTGGAAACACCATATATTTT; CDR3aa: CASSPGTGVSGNTIYF
abundance: many; j_gene: TRBJ2-4; v_gene: TRBV5-1; d_gene: .; CDR3nt: TGCGCCAGCAGCTTGGCCATTGGCCAGGCAGTAGGAAACATTCAGTACTTC; CDR3aa: CASSLAIGQAVGNIQYF
abundance: many; j_gene: TRBJ1-2; v_gene: TRBV6-2/TRBV6-3; d_gene: TRBD1; CDR3nt: TGTGCCAGCAGTCGCCAGGAGGGACAGGGGGCCATAAACTATGGCTACACCTTC; CDR3aa: CASSRQEGQGAINYGYTF
abundance: many; j_gene: TRBJ2-7; v_gene: TRBV20-1; d_gene: .; CDR3nt: TGCAGTGCCACGGACATCTTGGGGGACGAGCAGTACTTC; CDR3aa: CSATDILGDEQYF
abundance: many; j_gene: TRBJ1-2; v_gene: TRBV20-1; d_gene: TRBD1; CDR3nt: TGCAGTGCTAAAGGGGGCAGTGGCTACACCTTC; CDR3aa: CSAKGGSGYTF
abundance: many; j_gene: TRBJ1-2; v_gene: TRBV27; d_gene: .; CDR3nt: TGTGCCAGTAGTTTGTCGGGGAACTATGGCTACACCTTC; CDR3aa: CASSLSGNYGYTF
abundance: many; j_gene: TRBJ1-1; v_gene: TRBV24-1; d_gene: TRBD1; CDR3nt: TGTGCCACCAGTGATTGGACAGGGACTGAAGCTTTCTTT; CDR3aa: CATSDWTGTEAFF
abundance: few; j_gene: TRBJ2-4; v_gene: TRBV4-2; d_gene: .; CDR3nt: TGTGCCAGCAGCCAAGATCGGGGGCTGAACAACATTCAGTACTTC; CDR3aa: CASSQDRGLNNIQYF
abundance: many; j_gene: TRBJ2-6; v_gene: TRBV12-3/TRBV12-4; d_gene: .; CDR3nt: TGTGCCAGCAGTGGTGCCTTCGGGGCCAACGTCCTGACTTTC; CDR3aa: CASSGAFGANVLTF
abundance: many; j_gene: TRBJ2-4; v_gene: TRBV6-2/TRBV6-3; d_gene: TRBD1; CDR3nt: TGTGCCAGCAGACGGACAGGGGAAAACATTCAGTACTTC; CDR3aa: CASRRTGENIQYF
abundance: many; j_gene: TRBJ1-1; v_gene: TRBV2; d_gene: TRBD1; CDR3nt: TGTGCCAGCTGGACAGGGAACACTGAAGCTTTCTTT; CDR3aa: CASWTGNTEAFF
abundance: few; j_gene: TRBJ1-2; v_gene: TRBV20-1; d_gene: .; CDR3nt: TGCAGTGCTAGAGATAGGACAAGAGCTAACTATGGCTACACCTTC; CDR3aa: CSARDRTRANYGYTF
abundance: few; j_gene: TRBJ1-1; v_gene: TRBV9; d_gene: .; CDR3nt: TGTGCCAGCAGCGTAGTTTGGCCCGGGGAGGATGAAGCTTTCTTT; CDR3aa: CASSVVWPGEDEAFF
abundance: many; j_gene: TRBJ1-1; v_gene: TRBV6-2/TRBV6-3; d_gene: .; CDR3nt: TGTGCCAGCAGTTACTCGTTGGGCAGGGTACGAACTGAAGCTTTCTTT; CDR3aa: CASSYSLGRVRTEAFF
abundance: many; j_gene: TRBJ2-7; v_gene: TRBV19; d_gene: TRBD1; CDR3nt: TGTGCCAGTAGGAATCCGGGACAGTCCTACGAGCAGTACTTC; CDR3aa: CASRNPGQSYEQYF
abundance: many; j_gene: TRBJ1-5; v_gene: TRBV4-1; d_gene: .; CDR3nt: TGCGCCAGCAGCCAGGAGTATTATCGGCCCCAGCATTTT; CDR3aa: CASSQEYYRPQHF
abundance: few; j_gene: TRBJ2-7; v_gene: TRBV5-5; d_gene: .; CDR3nt: TGTGCCAGCAGCCCTGGCGGGGTCTTATACGAGCAGTACTTC; CDR3aa: CASSPGGVLYEQYF
abundance: many; j_gene: TRBJ1-2; v_gene: TRBV19; d_gene: .; CDR3nt: TGTGCCAGTAGTATCGCGGACGGCTATGGCTACACCTTC; CDR3aa: CASSIADGYGYTF
abundance: .; j_gene: TRBJ1-2; v_gene: TRBV6-1; d_gene: .; CDR3nt: TGTGCCAGCAGTGAAAAACAAGGGGATAAGTGGGACTACACCTTC; CDR3aa: CASSEKQGDKWDYTF